The present T cell receptor beta chain was sequenced within a study of T cells after yellow fever vaccination. This clonotype was observed a handful of times. Trimming took 4 bases from V and 0 from J; bases not matched to a gene: 6. Germline V gene sequence: CDR1 SGHRS, CDR2 YFSETQ. This CDR3 region has 15 residues. TCRdb re-derived calls from the 5' RACE reads in MiXCR, one entry per CDR3 protein. This sample has 250,000 to 350,000 distinct CDR3 sequences, with around 10% found just once. The chain links TRBV5-1 to TRBJ2-5; 7 bases are shared with TRBD1. This sequence was found in a man between 18 and 29 years old who received the YFV17D yellow fever vaccine. The sequencing used CD4+ T cells sorted from PBMCs, collected 5 days after the yellow fever booster vaccination. CDR3 loop: CASSRRQGDQETQYF. The CDR3 bases are TGCGCCAGCAGCCGGAGACAGGGCGACCAAGAGACCCAGTACTTC.